What follows describes a single T cell receptor beta chain. This record comes from a study of blood T cell repertoires in COVID-19. The CDR3 is 16 residues long. Germline lookup yields CDR1 SGHVS and CDR2 FNYEAQ. J gave up 3 bases and V 1 base, and 5 bases lay outside the gene matches. Method: immunoSEQ multiplex PCR; TCRdb's copy keeps in-frame clones and lacks some. The repertoire has 130,000 to 150,000 clones, 80% to 90% of them found once; the top ten carry roughly 1.5%. V is TRBV7-6 and J is TRBJ1-4; 7 bases fit TRBD1. Source material: peripheral blood. The clonotype originates from a woman aged 50 to 65 with acute or convalescent COVID-19. CDR3 protein: CASSLGLGTANEKLFF. CDR3 nucleotide sequence: TGTGCCAGCAGCTTAGGATTAGGGACAGCTAATGAAAAACTGTTTTTT.